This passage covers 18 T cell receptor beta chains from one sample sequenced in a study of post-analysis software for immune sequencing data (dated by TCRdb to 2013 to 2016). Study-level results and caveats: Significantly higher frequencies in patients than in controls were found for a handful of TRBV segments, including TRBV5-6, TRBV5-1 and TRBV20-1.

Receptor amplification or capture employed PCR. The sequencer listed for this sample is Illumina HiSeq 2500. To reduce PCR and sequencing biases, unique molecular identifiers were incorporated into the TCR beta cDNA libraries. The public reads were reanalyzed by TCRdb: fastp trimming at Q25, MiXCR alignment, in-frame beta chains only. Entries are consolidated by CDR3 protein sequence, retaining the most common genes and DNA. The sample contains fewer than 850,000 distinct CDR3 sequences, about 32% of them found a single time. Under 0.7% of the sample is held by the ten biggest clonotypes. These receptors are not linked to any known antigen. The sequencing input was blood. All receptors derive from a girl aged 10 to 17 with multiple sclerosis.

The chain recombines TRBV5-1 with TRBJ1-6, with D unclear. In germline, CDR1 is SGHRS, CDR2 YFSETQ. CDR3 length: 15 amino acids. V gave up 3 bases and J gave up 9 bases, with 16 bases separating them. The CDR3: CASSWGGEAASPLHF. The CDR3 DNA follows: TGCGCCAGCAGCTGGGGTGGGGAGGCAGCTTCACCCCTCCACTTT. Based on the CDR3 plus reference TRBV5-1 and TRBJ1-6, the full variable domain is KAGVTQTPRYLIKTRGQQVTLSCSPISGHRSVSWYQQTPGQGLQFLFEYFSETQRNKGNFPGRFSGRQFSNSRSEMNVSTLELGDSALYLCASSWGGEAASPLHFGNGTRLTVT.

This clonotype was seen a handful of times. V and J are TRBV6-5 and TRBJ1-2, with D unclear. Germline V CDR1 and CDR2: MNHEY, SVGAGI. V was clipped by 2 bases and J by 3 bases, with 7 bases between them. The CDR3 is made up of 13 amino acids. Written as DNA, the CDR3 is TGTGCCAGCAGTTACAGGACGTACTATGGCTACACCTTC. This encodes CASSYRTYYGYTF.

CDR3 DNA sequence: TGTGCCAGCAACAAATTCGGGGATTCCTACGAGCAGTACTTC. This encodes CASNKFGDSYEQYF. The chain uses TRBV11-2 and TRBJ2-7; D possibly corresponds to TRBD2 (5 bases). The V gene lost 7 bases and the J gene lost 1 base, with 14 bases spanning the gap. Germline V lookup: CDR1 SGHAT, CDR2 FQNNGV. This CDR3 has 14 amino acids.

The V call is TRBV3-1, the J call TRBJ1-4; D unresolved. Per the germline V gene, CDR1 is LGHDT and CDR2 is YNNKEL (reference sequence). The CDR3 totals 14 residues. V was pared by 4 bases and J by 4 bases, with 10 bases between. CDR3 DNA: TGTGCCAGCAGCCCAGGAACAATTAATGAAAAACTGTTTTTT. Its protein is CASSPGTINEKLFF. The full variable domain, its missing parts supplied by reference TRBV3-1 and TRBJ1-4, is DTAVSQTPKYLVTQMGNDKSIKCEQNLGHDTMYWYKQDSKKFLKIMFSYNNKELIINETVPNRFSPKSPDKAHLNLHINSLELGDSAVYFCASSPGTINEKLFFGSGTQLSVL.

Written as DNA, the CDR3 is TGTGCCAGCAGTTACGATTCAATCTCTGGAAACACCATATATTTT. Amino acids: CASSYDSISGNTIYF. This rearrangement joins TRBV6-6 to TRBJ1-3; D not resolved. The germline V gene encodes CDR1 MNHNY and CDR2 SVGAGI (reference sequence). With 2 bases removed from V and 0 bases from J, the gap between germline ends came to 8 bases. This CDR3 comprises 15 residues.

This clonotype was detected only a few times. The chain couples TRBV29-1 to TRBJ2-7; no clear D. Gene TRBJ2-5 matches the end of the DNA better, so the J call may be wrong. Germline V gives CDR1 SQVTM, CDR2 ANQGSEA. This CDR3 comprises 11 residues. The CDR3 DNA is TGCAGCGTTGTGCCCGACGAGACCCAGTACTTC. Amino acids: CSVVPDETQYF.

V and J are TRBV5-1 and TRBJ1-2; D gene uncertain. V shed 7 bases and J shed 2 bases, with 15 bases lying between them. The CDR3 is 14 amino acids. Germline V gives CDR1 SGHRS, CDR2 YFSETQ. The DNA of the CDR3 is TGCGCCAGCCGTGAGGGAGGGTCAAACTATGGCTACACCTTC. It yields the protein CASREGGSNYGYTF.

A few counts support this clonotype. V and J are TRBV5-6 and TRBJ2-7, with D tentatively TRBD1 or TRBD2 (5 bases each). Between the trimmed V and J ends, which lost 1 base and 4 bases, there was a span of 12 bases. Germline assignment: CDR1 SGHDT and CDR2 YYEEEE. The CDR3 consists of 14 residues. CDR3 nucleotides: TGTGCCAGCAGCTTGTTGGACGGGACGTACGAGCAGTACTTC. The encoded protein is CASSLLDGTYEQYF. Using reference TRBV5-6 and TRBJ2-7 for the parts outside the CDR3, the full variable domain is DAGVTQSPTHLIKTRGQQVTLRCSPKSGHDTVSWYQQALGQGPQFIFQYYEEEERQRGNFPDRFSGHQFPNYSSELNVNALLLGDSALYLCASSLLDGTYEQYFGPGTRLTVT.

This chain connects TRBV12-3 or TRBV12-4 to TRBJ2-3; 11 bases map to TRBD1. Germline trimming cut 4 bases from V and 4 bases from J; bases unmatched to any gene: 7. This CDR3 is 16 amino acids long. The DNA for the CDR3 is TGTGCCAGCAGTTCGGGGACAGGGGGACTGGCAGATACGCAGTATTTT. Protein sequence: CASSSGTGGLADTQYF.

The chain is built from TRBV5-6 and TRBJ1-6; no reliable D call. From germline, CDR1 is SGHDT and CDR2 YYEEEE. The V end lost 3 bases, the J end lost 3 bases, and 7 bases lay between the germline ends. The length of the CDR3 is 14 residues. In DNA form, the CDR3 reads TGTGCCAGCAGCTCCGGGAGCTATAATTCACCCCTCCACTTT. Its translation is CASSSGSYNSPLHF.

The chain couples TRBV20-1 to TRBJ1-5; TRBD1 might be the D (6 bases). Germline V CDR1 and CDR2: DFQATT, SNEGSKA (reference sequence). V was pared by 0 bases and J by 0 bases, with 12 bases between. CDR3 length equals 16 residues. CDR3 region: CSARDYSRGSNQPQHF. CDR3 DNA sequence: TGCAGTGCTAGAGATTATTCCAGGGGTAGCAATCAGCCCCAGCATTTT.

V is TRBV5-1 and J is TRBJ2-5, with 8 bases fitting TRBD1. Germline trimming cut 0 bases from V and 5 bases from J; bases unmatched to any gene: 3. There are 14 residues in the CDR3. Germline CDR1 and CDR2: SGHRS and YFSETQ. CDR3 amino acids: CASSLGDRMETQYF. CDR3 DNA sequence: TGCGCCAGCAGCTTGGGGGACAGGATGGAGACCCAGTACTTC.

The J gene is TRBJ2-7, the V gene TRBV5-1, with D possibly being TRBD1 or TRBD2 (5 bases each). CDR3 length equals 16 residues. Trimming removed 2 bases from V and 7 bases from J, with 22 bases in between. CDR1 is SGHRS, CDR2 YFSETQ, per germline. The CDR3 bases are TGCGCCAGCAGCTTAGTAGAATGGGGGACCTACAATGAGCAGTACTTC. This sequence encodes CASSLVEWGTYNEQYF.

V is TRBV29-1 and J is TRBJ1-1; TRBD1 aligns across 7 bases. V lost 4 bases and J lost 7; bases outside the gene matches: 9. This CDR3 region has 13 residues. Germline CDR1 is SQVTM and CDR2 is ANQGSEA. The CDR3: CSVARDSSYEAFF. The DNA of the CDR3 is TGCAGCGTTGCGAGGGACAGCTCCTATGAAGCTTTCTTT. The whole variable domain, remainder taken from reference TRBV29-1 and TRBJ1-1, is SAVISQKPSRDICQRGTSLTIQCQVDSQVTMMFWYRQQPGQSLTLIATANQGSEATYESGFVIDKFPISRPNLTFSTLTVSNMSPEDSSIYLCSVARDSSYEAFFGQGTRLTVV.

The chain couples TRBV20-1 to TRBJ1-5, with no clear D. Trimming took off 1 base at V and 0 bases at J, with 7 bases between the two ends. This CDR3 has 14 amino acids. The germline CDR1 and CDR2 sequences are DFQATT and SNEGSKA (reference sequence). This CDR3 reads CSARGGGSNQPQHF. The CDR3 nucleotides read TGCAGTGCTAGAGGTGGCGGTAGCAATCAGCCCCAGCATTTT.

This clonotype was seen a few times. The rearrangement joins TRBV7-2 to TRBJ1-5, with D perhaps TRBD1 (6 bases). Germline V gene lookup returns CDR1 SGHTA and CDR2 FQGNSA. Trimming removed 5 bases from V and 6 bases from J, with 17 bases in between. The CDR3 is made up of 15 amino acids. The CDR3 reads CASSLRTAGGQPQHF. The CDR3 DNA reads TGTGCCAGCAGCCTCCGGACAGCCGGCGGTCAGCCCCAGCATTTT.

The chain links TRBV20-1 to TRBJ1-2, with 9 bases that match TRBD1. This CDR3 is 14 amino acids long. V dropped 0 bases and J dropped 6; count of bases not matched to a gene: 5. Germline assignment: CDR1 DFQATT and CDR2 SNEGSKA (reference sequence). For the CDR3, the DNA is TGCAGTGCTAGAGAGGGGGGACAGGGTCATGGCTACACCTTC. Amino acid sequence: CSAREGGQGHGYTF.

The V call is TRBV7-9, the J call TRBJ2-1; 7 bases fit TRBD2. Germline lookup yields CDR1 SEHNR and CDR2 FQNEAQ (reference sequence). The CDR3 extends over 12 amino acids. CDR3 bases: TGTGCTTCGCTAGCGGTCTACAATGAGCAGTTCTTC. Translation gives CASLAVYNEQFF.